This is a list of T cell receptor beta chains from one sample in a study. TCRdb redid the calling of the 5' RACE reads with MiXCR, one entry per CDR3 protein. Of around 55,000 distinct CDR3 sequences listed, around 21% are singletons. Sequenced: tumor-infiltrating Tregs sorted from the breast tumor. All receptors derive from a female donor with breast cancer. Each CDR3 is given with its conserved first and last residue. D genes are given only for firm matches. Size is stated for part of the rows, as once, few or many counts, or as a class when the clone is expanded.

TRBD1	TRBV24-1	few	TRBJ1-2	CATSGTGESGYTF	TGTGCCACCAGCGGGACAGGGGAGAGTGGCTACACCTTC
-	TRBV24-1	-	TRBJ2-1	CATSSAGYNEQFF	TGTGCCACCAGTTCCGCCGGCTACAATGAGCAGTTCTTC
TRBD2	TRBV2	-	TRBJ2-1	CASRVGTSGYNEQFF	TGTGCCAGCAGAGTCGGGACTAGCGGTTACAATGAGCAGTTCTTC
-	TRBV5-5	once	TRBJ1-1	CASSWGNGQSEAFF	TGTGCCAGCAGCTGGGGGAACGGACAGTCTGAAGCTTTCTTT
TRBD2	TRBV4-3	-	TRBJ2-2	CASSQLAVYTGELFF	TGCGCCAGCAGCCAGCTAGCGGTTTACACCGGGGAGCTGTTTTTT
-	TRBV12-3/TRBV12-4	many	TRBJ1-1	CASSLAEITEAFF	TGTGCCAGCAGTTTAGCCGAAATTACTGAAGCTTTCTTT
-	TRBV9	-	TRBJ2-1	CASTQRGNNYNEQFF	TGTGCCAGCACCCAGAGGGGGAATAACTACAATGAGCAGTTCTTC
-	TRBV19	few	TRBJ2-5	CASSISGQSQETQYF	TGTGCCAGTAGTATAAGTGGCCAGAGCCAAGAGACCCAGTACTTC
-	TRBV9	few	TRBJ1-1	CASSRRGNTEAFF	TGTGCCAGCAGCCGTCGCGGGAACACTGAAGCTTTCTTT
TRBD2	TRBV12-3/TRBV12-4	-	TRBJ2-3	CASSLLAGDADTQYF	TGTGCCAGCAGTTTACTAGCGGGAGATGCAGATACGCAGTATTTT
-	TRBV4-1	few	TRBJ2-1	CASSQVRTEYPYNEQFF	TGCGCCAGCAGCCAAGTAAGGACGGAGTACCCCTACAATGAGCAGTTCTTC
-	TRBV20-1	-	TRBJ1-2	CSARRDTSSYGYTF	TGCAGTGCTCGTCGGGACACTAGTAGCTATGGCTACACCTTC
TRBD2	TRBV7-3	few	TRBJ2-3	CASSSLTSGSTDTQYF	TGTGCCAGCAGCTCTTTGACTAGCGGGAGCACAGATACGCAGTATTTT
TRBD2	TRBV18	few	TRBJ2-1	CASSPYASGTYNEQFF	TGTGCCAGCTCACCATATGCTAGCGGGACTTACAATGAGCAGTTCTTC
TRBD1	TRBV5-5	-	TRBJ2-5	CASSLEGATGVETQYF	TGTGCCAGCAGCTTGGAAGGGGCGACAGGGGTTGAGACCCAGTACTTC
-	TRBV18	-	TRBJ1-1	CASSPSWGREGTEAFF	TGTGCCAGCTCACCCTCATGGGGGAGGGAAGGCACTGAAGCTTTCTTT
-	TRBV12-3/TRBV12-4	-	TRBJ1-1	CASSLGGLNTEAFF	TGTGCCAGCAGTTTAGGCGGCTTGAACACTGAAGCTTTCTTT
-	TRBV28	-	TRBJ1-1	CASRPELNTEAFF	TGTGCCAGCAGGCCGGAGTTGAACACTGAAGCTTTCTTT
-	TRBV20-1	few	TRBJ2-7	CSASNDRLLYYEQYF	TGCAGTGCTAGTAATGACAGGCTACTCTACTACGAGCAGTACTTC
-	TRBV7-3	many	TRBJ1-1	CASSLERGTEAFF	TGTGCCAGCAGCCTTGAGAGGGGGACTGAAGCTTTCTTT
-	TRBV4-1	-	TRBJ1-2	CASSQDPGVNRHGYTF	TGCGCCAGCAGCCAAGATCCGGGGGTCAACCGCCATGGCTACACCTTC
TRBD1	TRBV9	-	TRBJ2-5	CASSVQQGGETQYF	TGTGCCAGCAGCGTCCAACAGGGGGGAGAGACCCAGTACTTC
-	TRBV30	-	TRBJ1-1	CAWSVRSLQNTEAFF	TGTGCCTGGAGTGTACGGAGCCTGCAGAACACTGAAGCTTTCTTT
-	TRBV12-3/TRBV12-4	-	TRBJ2-1	CASSTRNEQFF	TGTGCCAGCAGTACCCGTAATGAGCAGTTCTTC
-	TRBV11-2	-	TRBJ1-1	CASSLLGGTSTRTEAFF	TGTGCCAGCAGCTTACTTGGCGGGACATCTACGAGGACTGAAGCTTTCTTT
-	TRBV7-6	many	TRBJ1-2	CASSPDGGAYTF	TGTGCCAGCAGCCCCGACGGGGGCGCCTACACCTTC
-	TRBV20-1	many	TRBJ1-2	CSARGDSLYGYTF	TGCAGTGCTAGAGGCGACAGTCTCTATGGCTACACCTTC
TRBD2	TRBV20-1	many	TRBJ2-1	CSASPLERGSSYNEQFF	TGCAGTGCTAGCCCGCTGGAGCGGGGGAGCTCCTACAATGAGCAGTTCTTC
TRBD1	TRBV7-3	-	TRBJ2-7	CASSLQGGSSYEQYF	TGTGCCAGCAGCTTACAAGGGGGCTCCTCCTACGAGCAGTACTTC
-	TRBV20-1	-	TRBJ2-1	CSARRETNEQFF	TGCAGTGCTAGAAGGGAGACCAATGAGCAGTTCTTC
-	TRBV7-2	-	TRBJ2-2	CASTFGGAANTEELFF	TGTGCCAGCACCTTTGGGGGAGCCGCGAACACCGAGGAGCTGTTTTTT
TRBD1	TRBV10-3	many	TRBJ1-4	CAIRGQGDEKLFF	TGTGCCATCAGGGGACAGGGCGATGAAAAACTGTTTTTT
-	TRBV9	-	TRBJ2-6	CASSVDQRANVLTF	TGTGCCAGCAGCGTAGATCAAAGGGCCAACGTCCTGACTTTC
TRBD1	TRBV12-3/TRBV12-4	few	TRBJ2-7	CASSHRQGKNAYEQYF	TGTGCCAGCAGCCACCGACAGGGGAAGAACGCCTACGAGCAGTACTTC
-	TRBV7-3	medium-sized	TRBJ1-1	CASSLTGRGDTEAFF	TGTGCCAGCAGCTTAACGGGGCGCGGGGACACTGAAGCTTTCTTT
-	TRBV10-2	-	TRBJ2-4	CASSERGDRTCFIQYF	TGCGCCAGCAGTGAGAGGGGTGACAGGACCTGTTTCATTCAGTACTTC
-	TRBV11-2	many	TRBJ2-7	CASSHSDYHYEQYF	TGTGCCAGCAGCCACTCGGACTACCACTACGAGCAGTACTTC
-	TRBV29-1	-	TRBJ2-7	CSVALTTPSYEQDF	TGCAGCGTAGCTCTTACGACGCCATCCTACGAGCAGGACTTC
-	TRBV29-1	many	TRBJ1-2	CSVDGVGYGYTF	TGCAGCGTGGACGGGGTTGGATATGGCTACACCTTC
-	TRBV20-1	-	TRBJ1-1	CAVQGSTEAFF	TGCGCAGTTCAGGGAAGTACTGAAGCTTTCTTT
-	TRBV7-2	-	TRBJ1-5	CASSLGPDQPQHF	TGTGCCAGCAGCTTAGGGCCGGATCAGCCCCAGCATTTT
TRBD1	TRBV11-2	few	TRBJ1-2	CASSDGQGFNYGYTF	TGTGCCAGCAGCGACGGACAGGGGTTTAACTATGGCTACACCTTC
TRBD1	TRBV28	-	TRBJ2-7	CASSSPAVGGDEQYF	TGTGCCAGCAGTTCCCCGGCGGTAGGGGGCGACGAGCAGTACTTC
TRBD1	TRBV6-5	many	TRBJ2-1	CASSDRDSQFF	TGTGCCAGCAGTGACCGGGACAGTCAGTTCTTC
-	TRBV5-5	-	TRBJ2-1	CASSLEVPRPFF	TGTGCCAGCAGCTTGGAGGTGCCTCGGCCGTTCTTC
-	TRBV9	few	TRBJ2-3	CASSALTGLITDTQYF	TGTGCCAGCAGCGCGTTGACAGGCCTGATCACAGATACGCAGTATTTT
-	TRBV5-1	-	TRBJ1-1	CASRLQMLNTEAFF	TGCGCCAGCAGGTTACAAATGCTGAACACTGAAGCTTTCTTT
-	TRBV29-1	-	TRBJ2-6	CSAREGGANVLTF	TGCAGCGCCCGGGAAGGGGGGGCCAACGTCCTGACTTTC